This TCR beta chain was documented in a study of blood T cell repertoires in COVID-19. For the study at large: COVID-19 samples, acute and convalescent, were from the United States, Italy and Spain.

TCRdb's copy holds only in-frame clones and misses some; the assay was immunoSEQ multiplex PCR. The table records roughly 330,000 clones, roughly 87% of them present only once. In Seattle, patients joined the study during active infection and were tracked longitudinally. The receptor was isolated from a man younger than 45 with COVID-19, enrolled during active disease. Sequenced material: peripheral blood.

In nucleotides, the CDR3 is TGTGCCAGCAGTTTGGGAGTGGCCGGGGAGCTGTTTTTT. It yields the protein CASSLGVAGELFF. The chain links TRBV12-3 or TRBV12-4 to TRBJ2-2, with D perhaps TRBD2 (5 bases). This CDR3 is built from 13 residues. V lost 3 bases, J lost 6 bases, and 8 bases lay in between.